This note documents a single T cell receptor beta chain sequence. The entry originates in a study of blood T cell repertoires in COVID-19. The repertoire was sequenced with immunoSEQ multiplex PCR; TCRdb's copy has only in-frame clones and lacks some. Of about 190,000 clones detected, 65% to 80% appear once; the ten largest clones hold 9.5% to 15%. The sample consisted of peripheral blood. This TCR came from a woman aged 45 to 65 with acute or convalescent COVID-19.

The CDR3 loop reads CASSIADRRYEQYF. The CDR3 DNA reads as TGTGCCAGTAGTATAGCTGACAGACGCTACGAGCAGTACTTC. The genes are TRBV19 and TRBJ2-7; D is perhaps TRBD1 (5 bases). Germline V gene data show CDR1 as LNHDA and CDR2 as SQIVND (reference sequence). Trimming pared 1 base from V and 3 bases from J, leaving 10 bases between. This CDR3 spans 14 amino acids.